A selection of T cell receptor beta chains follows, all from one sample in a study of beta chain features in type 1 diabetes. The assay was immunoSEQ multiplex PCR, and TCRdb's table has in-frame clones only and misses some. In the table there are about 160,000 clones, around 10% of which are singletons. Material for sequencing was central memory CD4+ T cells from blood. These receptors were taken from a young man with type 1 diabetes. The conserved cysteine and the conserved F or W are not part of the CDR3 here.

v_gene,CDR3aa
TRBV9,ASSGGTSGEETQY
TRBV9,ASAEQGDYGYT
TRBV28,ASKQTGDNYGYT
TRBV7-3,ASSPAGGNTIY
TRBV5-1,ASSLQGANYNEQF
TRBV7-2,ASTRTGTSGSGYEQY
TRBV7-2,ASSLGDRTYEQY
TRBV7-2,ASSRREAGANVLT
TRBV5-1,ASSPTGGSENEQF
TRBV7-9,ASSSPGGEGRTEAF
TRBV5-6,ASSWDRGVPSQY
TRBV28,ASKSSTDTQY
TRBV9,ASSVKTGDIQY
TRBV20-1,SALGNEQF
TRBV2,ASRLASSYNEQF
TRBV6-5,ASSQGQGGQPQH
TRBV5-4,ASSLMGEAYNEQF
TRBV29-1,SAAGGRAGNEQF
TRBV19,ASSTGTGENQPQH
TRBV6-1,ASSEPGTGAGSYT
TRBV23-1,ASSQSQASTEDNTEAF
TRBV9,ASSVGHGLGELF
TRBV7-9,ASSSYYEQY
TRBV6-1,ASSGRENTEAF
TRBV2,ASSEGLTREQF